One and the same sample provided the 9 T cell receptor beta chains below, sequenced in a study of cytomegalovirus exposure and HLA in healthy donors. The PCR was carried out with 60 Vbeta primers and 13 Jbeta primers. Libraries were prepared by immunoSEQ multiplex PCR; TCRdb keeps only in-frame clonotypes and omits some of them. The data contain about 130,000 clones, over 70% of them singletons. Input material: PBMCs. These receptors all stem from a man aged 30-40 years in good health and CMV-seronegative.

V usage is TRBV30 and J usage is TRBJ2-1; maybe TRBD2 (5 bases). The germline V gene encodes CDR1 GTSNPN and CDR2 SVGIG (reference sequence). The CDR3 is made up of 11 amino acids. With 5 bases removed from V and 7 bases from J, the gap between germline ends came to 9 bases. The CDR3 region has the DNA TGTGCCTGGGGGCGGGTGAATGAGCAGTTCTTC. Translation: CAWGRVNEQFF.

This chain joins TRBV15 and TRBJ2-1; 7 nucleotides match TRBD1. This CDR3 region has 15 residues. V trimming: 0 bases; J trimming: 4 bases; junction bases outside the gene matches: 3. Germline V lookup: CDR1 LNHNV, CDR2 YYDKDF (reference sequence). CDR3 amino acids: CATSREKTGYNEQFF. The CDR3 DNA sequence: TGTGCCACCAGCAGAGAGAAGACAGGGTACAATGAGCAGTTCTTC.

This chain joins TRBV2 and TRBJ2-3; possibly TRBD1 for D (6 bases). The CDR3 extends over 14 amino acids. V was clipped by 6 bases and J by 1 base, with 11 bases between them. The germline V gene has CDR1 SNHLY and CDR2 FYNNEI. CDR3 sequence: CASSSGAGTDTQYF. CDR3 coding DNA: TGTGCCAGCAGCTCAGGGGCTGGCACAGATACGCAGTATTTT.

The chain couples TRBV2 to TRBJ1-1; D ambiguous. The CDR3 length is 12 residues. Germline V CDR1 and CDR2: SNHLY, FYNNEI. V lost 4 bases and J lost 1, with 4 bases in between. Written as DNA, the CDR3 is TGTGCCAGCAGTGGACAGAACACTGAAGCTTTCTTT. As protein: CASSGQNTEAFF.

J is TRBJ2-7 and V is TRBV6-5; D is undetermined. Germline V CDR1 and CDR2: MNHEY, SVGAGI. CDR3 length equals 14 residues. V was trimmed by 1 base and J by 5 bases, leaving 12 bases between them. This CDR3 is CASSYYGIRDEQYF. CDR3 in DNA: TGTGCCAGCAGTTACTACGGCATACGGGACGAGCAGTACTTC.

This chain uses TRBV28 with TRBJ2-7; 7 positions match TRBD2. The V and J ends lost 2 bases and 7 bases, in that order; junction bases with no gene match: 14. Germline V gene sequence: CDR1 MDHEN, CDR2 SYDVKM. This CDR3 has 16 residues. CDR3 DNA sequence: TGTGCCAGCAGTTTAGGACCTAGCGGTGACTTCGATGAGCAGTACTTC. This translates into CASSLGPSGDFDEQYF.

The gene calls are TRBV19 and TRBJ1-1; 9 nucleotides align to TRBD1. Unmatched junction bases numbered 7, after V lost 8 bases and J lost 6 bases. In germline, CDR1 is LNHDA, CDR2 SQIVND (reference sequence). This CDR3 has 13 residues. The CDR3 nucleotides are TGTGCCAGTTCGGGACAGGGTGTCGCTGAAGCTTTCTTT. Its translation is CASSGQGVAEAFF.

V usage is TRBV7-6 and J usage is TRBJ1-4; possibly TRBD1 for D (6 bases). V was shortened by 3 bases and J by 8 bases, with 10 bases between the two germline ends. This CDR3 is built from 13 residues. The germline gives CDR1 SGHVS, CDR2 FNYEAQ. The CDR3 sequence is CASSFGGHEKLFF. The CDR3 region has the DNA TGTGCCAGCAGCTTTGGGGGCCACGAAAAACTGTTTTTT.

This rearrangement joins TRBV19 to TRBJ2-7; D gene unclear. Trimming pared 4 bases from V and 0 bases from J, leaving 10 bases between. CDR3 size: 14 residues. Germline V gene data show CDR1 as LNHDA and CDR2 as SQIVND (reference sequence). This CDR3 reads CASSTHSSSYEQYF. CDR3 bases: TGTGCCAGTAGTACCCACTCGAGCTCCTACGAGCAGTACTTC.